The 14 T cell receptor beta chains below all came from one sample that was sequenced in a study of beta chain features in type 1 diabetes. cDNA synthesis used the whole RNA isolate, giving expressed TCRB sequences. Repertoires were generated with immunoSEQ multiplex PCR, while TCRdb's copy carries only in-frame clones and drops some. The sample lists under 550,000 clones; 11% were seen once. Specimen: naive CD4+ T cells from blood. These receptors came from a woman aged 18-29 years in good health.

The chain combines TRBV15 with TRBJ1-1; D not resolved. Germline loops: CDR1 LNHNV, CDR2 YYDKDF (reference sequence). This CDR3 is built from 15 residues. V was trimmed by 0 bases and J by 0 bases, leaving 8 bases between them. The CDR3 bases are TGTGCCACCAGCAGAGATCAGATGATGAACACTGAAGCTTTCTTT. Translated, it gives CATSRDQMMNTEAFF. The entire variable domain, with the rest obtained from reference TRBV15 and TRBJ1-1, is as follows: DAMVIQNPRYQVTQFGKPVTLSCSQTLNHNVMYWYQQKSSQAPKLLFHYYDKDFNNEADTPDNFQSRRPNTSFCFLDIRSPGLGDTAMYLCATSRDQMMNTEAFFGQGTRLTVV.

The chain employs TRBV29-1 and TRBJ2-3; D possibly corresponds to TRBD1 (6 bases). The CDR3 has 15 residues. Germline CDR1 SQVTM, CDR2 ANQGSEA. V gave up 0 bases and J gave up 2 bases, with 12 bases separating them. CDR3 sequence reads: CSVEDLGGITDTQYF. In DNA form, the CDR3 reads TGCAGCGTTGAAGATCTTGGGGGCATCACAGATACGCAGTATTTT.

This clone turned up a few times. V is TRBV4-1 and J is TRBJ2-7; 9 nucleotides match TRBD2. In germline, CDR1 is MGHRA, CDR2 YSYEKL. The CDR3 totals 15 residues. J gave up 3 bases and V 6 bases, and 9 bases lay outside the gene matches. The CDR3 nucleotides read TGCGCCAGCAGTAGACTAGCGGAGATGGGCTACGAGCAGTACTTC. Residues: CASSRLAEMGYEQYF.

This clone has only a few counts. One junction end disagrees with the germline gene, perhaps due to a read error. The DNA for the CDR3 is TGTGCTAGCAGGTTCAGTGGGTCTAACGGGGAGCTGTTTTTT. It translates to CASRFSGSNGELFF. The chain recombines TRBV7-7 with TRBJ2-2; D unresolved. Looked up from germline, CDR1 is SSHAT and CDR2 is FNYEAQ (reference sequence). This CDR3 has 14 residues. The variable domain in full, completed from reference TRBV7-7 and TRBJ2-2, reads GAGVSQSPRYKVTKRGQDVTLRCDPISSHATLYWYQQALGQGPEFLTYFNYEAQPDKSGLPSDRFSAERPEGSISTLTIQRTEQRDSAMYRCASRFSGSNGELFFGEGSRLTVL.

A few counts support this clone. The gene calls are TRBV30 and TRBJ2-2; 7 nucleotides align to TRBD1. With 4 bases clipped from V and 4 bases from J, the junction kept 9 bases outside the gene matches. Germline-derived CDR1 and CDR2 are GTSNPN and SVGIG (reference sequence). The CDR3 length is 15 residues. This CDR3 reads CAWNKQGVSTGELFF. The CDR3, as DNA: TGTGCCTGGAATAAGCAGGGGGTCAGCACCGGGGAGCTGTTTTTT.

This clone has more than one count but fewer than ten. The CDR3 spells CASSRRASGTVYEQYF. Written as DNA, the CDR3 is TGTGCCAGCAGCCGGAGGGCTAGCGGGACAGTGTACGAGCAGTACTTC. This rearrangement joins TRBV7-9 to TRBJ2-7; 9 positions agree with TRBD2. The CDR3 runs 16 residues. The J segment lost 4 bases and the V segment lost 5 bases, leaving 12 bases of the junction unmatched. Looked up from germline, CDR1 is SEHNR and CDR2 is FQNEAQ (reference sequence).

The table lists this clone with a few counts. The chain joins TRBV5-1 to TRBJ2-7, with D uncertain. Germline loops: CDR1 SGHRS, CDR2 YFSETQ. This CDR3 comprises 13 residues. V lost 0 bases, J lost 5 bases, and 9 bases lay in between. The CDR3 loop is CASSLVVGHEQYV. CDR3 DNA: TGCGCCAGCAGCTTGGTGGTAGGGCACGAGCAGTACGTC.

This clone turned up a few times. This chain joins TRBV7-2 and TRBJ2-2; no firm D call. The germline V gene has CDR1 SGHTA and CDR2 FQGNSA. There are 12 residues in the CDR3. The ends were cut back, 5 bases at V and 4 bases at J, with 5 bases in the middle. Written as DNA, the CDR3 is TGTGCCAGCAGCCGCTTCACCGGGGAGCTGTTTTTT. Its translation is CASSRFTGELFF.

This sequence joins TRBV5-1 and TRBJ2-5; no definite D call. The CDR3 runs to 14 residues. V was pared by 0 bases and J by 1 base, with 7 bases between. Germline loops: CDR1 SGHRS, CDR2 YFSETQ. The CDR3 loop is CASSLDDGQETQYF. In nucleotides, the CDR3 is TGCGCCAGCAGCTTGGATGACGGCCAAGAGACCCAGTACTTC.

The J gene is TRBJ1-2, the V gene TRBV7-2, with 8 bases matching TRBD1. From germline, CDR1 is SGHTA and CDR2 FQGNSA. CDR3 length: 14 amino acids. The V gene end was trimmed by 3 bases and the J gene end by 3 bases; junction bases not matched to a gene: 3. The chain's CDR3 is CASSFQQGDYGYTF. CDR3 sequence (DNA): TGTGCCAGCAGCTTTCAACAGGGGGACTATGGCTACACCTTC.

This clone came up a few times. This sequence joins TRBV7-6 and TRBJ2-5; D remains unclear. CDR1 SGHVS and CDR2 FNYEAQ come from the germline V gene. The CDR3 has 14 amino acids. V was clipped by 1 base and J by 2 bases, with 8 bases between them. CDR3 sequence reads: CASSLDTVQETQYF. CDR3 coding DNA: TGTGCCAGCAGCTTAGATACTGTTCAAGAGACCCAGTACTTC.

The V gene is TRBV10-3, the J gene TRBJ2-1; 11 bases map to TRBD2. Per germline, CDR1 ENHRY and CDR2 SYGVKD. CDR3 length equals 17 residues. V was clipped by 0 bases and J by 5 bases; unmatched bases: 6. The CDR3 DNA follows: TGTGCCATCAGTGAGTCAATTACGGGACTAGCGGACAATGAGCAGTTCTTC. The encoded protein is CAISESITGLADNEQFF.

This clone was counted between two and nine times. This chain connects TRBV7-2 to TRBJ2-5, with 9 bases lining up with TRBD1. The CDR3 consists of 15 residues. The germline gives CDR1 SGHTA, CDR2 FQGNSA. Germline trimming cut 4 bases from V and 2 bases from J; bases unmatched to any gene: 5. DNA of the CDR3: TGTGCCAGCAGCTCTGACAGGGGGAGGCAAGAGACCCAGTACTTC. It codes for CASSSDRGRQETQYF.

CDR3: CSVDRDYGYTF. The CDR3 DNA is TGCAGCGTAGACAGGGACTATGGCTACACCTTC. The chain uses TRBV20-1 and TRBJ1-2, with 7 nucleotides matching TRBD1. The CDR3 is 11 residues long. CDR1 is DFQATT, CDR2 SNEGSKA, per germline (reference sequence).